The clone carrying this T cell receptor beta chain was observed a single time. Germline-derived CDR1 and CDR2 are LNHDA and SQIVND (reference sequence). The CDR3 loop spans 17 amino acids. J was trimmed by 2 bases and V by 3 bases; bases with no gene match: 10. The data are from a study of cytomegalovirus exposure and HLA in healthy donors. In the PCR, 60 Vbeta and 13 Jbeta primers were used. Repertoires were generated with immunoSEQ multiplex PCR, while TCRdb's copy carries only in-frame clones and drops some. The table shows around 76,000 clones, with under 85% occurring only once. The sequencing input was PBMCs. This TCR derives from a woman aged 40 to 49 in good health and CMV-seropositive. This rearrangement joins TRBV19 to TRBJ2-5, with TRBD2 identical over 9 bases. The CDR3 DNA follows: TGTGCCAGTAGTATCCGCTCCAATAGCGGGGGACAAGAGACCCAGTACTTC. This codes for CASSIRSNSGGQETQYF.